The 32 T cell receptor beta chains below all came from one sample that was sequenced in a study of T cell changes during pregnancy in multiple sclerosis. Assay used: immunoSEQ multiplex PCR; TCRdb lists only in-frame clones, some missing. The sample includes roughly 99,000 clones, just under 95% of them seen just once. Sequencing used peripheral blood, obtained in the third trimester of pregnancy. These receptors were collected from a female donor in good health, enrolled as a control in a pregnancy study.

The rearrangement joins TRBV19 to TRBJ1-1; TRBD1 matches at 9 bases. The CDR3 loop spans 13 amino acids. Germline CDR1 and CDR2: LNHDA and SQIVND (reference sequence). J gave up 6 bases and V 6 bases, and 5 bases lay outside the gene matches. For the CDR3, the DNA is TGTGCCAGTAGAACACAGGGGGCGTCTGAAGCTTTCTTT. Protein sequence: CASRTQGASEAFF. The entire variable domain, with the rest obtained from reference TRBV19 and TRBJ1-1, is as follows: DGGITQSPKYLFRKEGQNVTLSCEQNLNHDAMYWYRQDPGQGLRLIYYSQIVNDFQKGDIAEGYSVSREKKESFPLTVTSAQKNPTAFYLCASRTQGASEAFFGQGTRLTVV.

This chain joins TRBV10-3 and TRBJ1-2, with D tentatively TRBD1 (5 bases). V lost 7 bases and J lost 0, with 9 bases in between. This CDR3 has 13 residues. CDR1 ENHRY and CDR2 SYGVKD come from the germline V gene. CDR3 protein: CAINTGSNYGYTF. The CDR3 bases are TGTGCCATCAATACAGGATCTAACTATGGCTACACCTTC.

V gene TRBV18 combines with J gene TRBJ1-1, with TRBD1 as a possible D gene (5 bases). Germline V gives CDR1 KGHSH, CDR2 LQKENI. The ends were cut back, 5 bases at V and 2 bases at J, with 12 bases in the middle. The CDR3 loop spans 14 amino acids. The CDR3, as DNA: TGTGCCAGCTCATCCCGACAGTCCAACACTGAAGCTTTCTTT. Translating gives CASSSRQSNTEAFF.

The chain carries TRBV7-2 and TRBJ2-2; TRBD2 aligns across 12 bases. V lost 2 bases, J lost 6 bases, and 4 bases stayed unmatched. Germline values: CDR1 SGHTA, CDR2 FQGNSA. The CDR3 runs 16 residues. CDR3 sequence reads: CASSLRASGGAGELFF. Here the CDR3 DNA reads TGTGCCAGCAGCTTACGGGCTAGCGGGGGGGCCGGGGAGCTGTTTTTT.

Here the CDR3 reads CASSLSIYGDRYF. For the CDR3, the DNA is TGTGCCAGCAGTTTATCGATTTACGGGGACAGGTACTTC. This chain joins TRBV27 and TRBJ2-5; 7 bases match TRBD1. V lost 0 bases, J lost 13 bases, and 8 bases stayed unmatched. Looked up from germline, CDR1 is MNHEY and CDR2 is SMNVEV (reference sequence). This CDR3 comprises 13 residues.

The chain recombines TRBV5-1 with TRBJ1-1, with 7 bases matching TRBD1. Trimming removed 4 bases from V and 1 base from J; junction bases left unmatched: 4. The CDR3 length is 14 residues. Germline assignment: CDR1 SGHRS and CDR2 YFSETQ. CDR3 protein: CASSLGQTNTEAFF. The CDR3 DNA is TGCGCCAGCAGCCTGGGACAGACGAACACTGAAGCTTTCTTT.

The CDR3 DNA is TGTGCCAGCACCAATACAGGGGGCGTTTTCTACGAGCAGTACTTC. Translation gives CASTNTGGVFYEQYF. This rearrangement joins TRBV6-1 to TRBJ2-7; 9 bases match TRBD1. CDR3 length equals 15 residues. V dropped 7 bases and J dropped 3; count of bases not matched to a gene: 10. CDR1 is MNHNS, CDR2 SASEGT, per germline.

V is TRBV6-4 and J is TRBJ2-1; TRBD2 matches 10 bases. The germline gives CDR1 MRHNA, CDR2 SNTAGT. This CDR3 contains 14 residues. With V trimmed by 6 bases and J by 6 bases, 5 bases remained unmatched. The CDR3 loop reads CASSGTSDSNEQFF. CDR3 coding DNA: TGTGCCAGCAGCGGGACTAGCGATAGCAATGAGCAGTTCTTC.

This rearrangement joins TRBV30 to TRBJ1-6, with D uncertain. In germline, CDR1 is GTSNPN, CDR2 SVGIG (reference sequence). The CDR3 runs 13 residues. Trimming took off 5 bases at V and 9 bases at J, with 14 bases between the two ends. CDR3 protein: CAWAPGSGSPLHF. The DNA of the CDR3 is TGTGCCTGGGCGCCGGGGTCCGGTTCACCCCTCCACTTT.

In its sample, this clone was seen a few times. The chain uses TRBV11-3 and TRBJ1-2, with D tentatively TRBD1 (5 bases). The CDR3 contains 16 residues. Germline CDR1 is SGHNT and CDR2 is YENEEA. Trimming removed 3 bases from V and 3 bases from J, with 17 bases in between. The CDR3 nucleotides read TGTGCCAGCAGCTTTGGGGCAGGTTCTGGGTACTATGGCTACACCTTC. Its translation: CASSFGAGSGYYGYTF. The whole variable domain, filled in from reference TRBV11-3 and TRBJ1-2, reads EAGVVQSPRYKIIEKKQPVAFWCNPISGHNTLYWYLQNLGQGPELLIRYENEEAVDDSQLPKDRFSAERLKGVDSTLKIQPAELGDSAVYLCASSFGAGSGYYGYTFGSGTRLTVV.

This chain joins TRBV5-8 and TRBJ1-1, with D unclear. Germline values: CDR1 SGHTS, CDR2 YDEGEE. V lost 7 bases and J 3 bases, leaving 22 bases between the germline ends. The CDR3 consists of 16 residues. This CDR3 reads CASLPMQRGQDTEAFF. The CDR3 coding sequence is TGTGCCAGCCTTCCAATGCAGCGCGGGCAGGACACTGAAGCTTTCTTT. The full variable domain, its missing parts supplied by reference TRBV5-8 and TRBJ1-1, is EAGVTQSPTHLIKTRGQQATLRCSPISGHTSVYWYQQALGLGLQFLLWYDEGEERNRGNFPPRFSGRQFPNYSSELNVNALELEDSALYLCASLPMQRGQDTEAFFGQGTRLTVV.

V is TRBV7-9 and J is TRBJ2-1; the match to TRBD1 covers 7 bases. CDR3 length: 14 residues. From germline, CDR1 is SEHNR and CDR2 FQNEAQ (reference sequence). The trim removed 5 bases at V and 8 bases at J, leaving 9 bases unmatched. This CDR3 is CASSLGQRTDEQFF. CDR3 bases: TGTGCCAGCAGCCTGGGACAGCGAACGGATGAGCAGTTCTTC.

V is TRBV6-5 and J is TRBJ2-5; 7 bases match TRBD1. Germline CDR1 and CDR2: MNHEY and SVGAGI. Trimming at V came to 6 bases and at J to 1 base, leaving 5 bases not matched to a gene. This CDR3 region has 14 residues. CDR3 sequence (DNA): TGTGCCAGCAGAGACTCAGGGGGCCAAGAGACCCAGTACTTC. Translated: CASRDSGGQETQYF.

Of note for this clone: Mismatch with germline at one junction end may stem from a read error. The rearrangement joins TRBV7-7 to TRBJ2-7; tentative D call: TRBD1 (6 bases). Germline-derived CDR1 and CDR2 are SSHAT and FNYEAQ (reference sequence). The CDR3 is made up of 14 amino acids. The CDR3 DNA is TGTGCTAGCAGCTTATCCGGGACACCTCACGAGCAGTACTTC. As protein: CASSLSGTPHEQYF.

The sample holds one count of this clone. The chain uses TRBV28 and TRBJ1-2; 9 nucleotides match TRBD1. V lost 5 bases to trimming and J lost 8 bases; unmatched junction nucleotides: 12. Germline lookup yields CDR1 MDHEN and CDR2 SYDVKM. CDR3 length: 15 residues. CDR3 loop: CASSPTGTGLQGYTF. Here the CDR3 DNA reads TGTGCCAGCAGTCCAACCGGGACAGGGCTGCAGGGCTACACCTTC.

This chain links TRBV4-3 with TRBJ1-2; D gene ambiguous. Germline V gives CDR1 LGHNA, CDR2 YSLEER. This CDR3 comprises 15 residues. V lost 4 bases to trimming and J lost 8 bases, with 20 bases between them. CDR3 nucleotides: TGCGCCAGCAGCCTCCAAGGGCAGCAGACGGGGGGCTACACCTTC. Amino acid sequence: CASSLQGQQTGGYTF.

The CDR3 loop reads CASSLASDYGYTF. The CDR3 nucleotides are TGTGCCAGCAGCTTGGCTTCAGATTATGGCTACACCTTC. The chain uses TRBV5-6 and TRBJ1-2, with D hard to call. Germline V CDR1 and CDR2: SGHDT, YYEEEE. The V gene lost 0 bases and the J gene lost 5 bases, with 8 bases spanning the gap. The CDR3 is 13 residues long.

The CDR3 DNA sequence: TGTGCCAGCAGCCAGACAGGGAAGAGCACCGGGGAGCTGTTTTTT. It specifies CASSQTGKSTGELFF. V is TRBV7-3 and J is TRBJ2-2; 7 bases match TRBD1. The CDR3 is 15 amino acids. The V and J ends lost 5 bases and 4 bases, in that order; junction bases with no gene match: 7. CDR1 and CDR2 (germline): SGHTA, FQGTGA.

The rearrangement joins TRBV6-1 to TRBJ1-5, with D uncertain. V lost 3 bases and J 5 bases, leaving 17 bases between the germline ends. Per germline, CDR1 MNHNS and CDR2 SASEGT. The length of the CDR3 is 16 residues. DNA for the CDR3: TGTGCCAGCAGTGATCGGGGAATCCTTACGGATCAGCCCCAGCATTTT. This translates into CASSDRGILTDQPQHF.

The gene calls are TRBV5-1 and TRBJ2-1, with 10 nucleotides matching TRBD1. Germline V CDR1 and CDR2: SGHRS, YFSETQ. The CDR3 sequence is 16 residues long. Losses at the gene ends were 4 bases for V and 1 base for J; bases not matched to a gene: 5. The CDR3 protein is CASSNRDRGSYNEQFF. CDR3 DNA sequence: TGCGCCAGCAGCAACCGGGACAGGGGATCCTACAATGAGCAGTTCTTC. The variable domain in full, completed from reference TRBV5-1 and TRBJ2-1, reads KAGVTQTPRYLIKTRGQQVTLSCSPISGHRSVSWYQQTPGQGLQFLFEYFSETQRNKGNFPGRFSGRQFSNSRSEMNVSTLELGDSALYLCASSNRDRGSYNEQFFGPGTRLTVL.

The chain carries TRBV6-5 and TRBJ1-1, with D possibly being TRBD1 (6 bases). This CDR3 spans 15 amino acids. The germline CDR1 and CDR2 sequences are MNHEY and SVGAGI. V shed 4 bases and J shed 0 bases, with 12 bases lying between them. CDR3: CASSLGGAVNTEAFF. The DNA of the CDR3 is TGTGCCAGCAGTTTGGGGGGGGCAGTGAACACTGAAGCTTTCTTT.

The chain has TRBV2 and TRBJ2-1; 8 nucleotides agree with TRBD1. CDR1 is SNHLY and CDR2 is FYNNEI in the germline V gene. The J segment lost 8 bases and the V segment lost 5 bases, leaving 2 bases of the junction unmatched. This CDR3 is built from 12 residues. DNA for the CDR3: TGTGCCAGCAGTCAGACAGGGGATGAGCAGTTCTTC. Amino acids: CASSQTGDEQFF.

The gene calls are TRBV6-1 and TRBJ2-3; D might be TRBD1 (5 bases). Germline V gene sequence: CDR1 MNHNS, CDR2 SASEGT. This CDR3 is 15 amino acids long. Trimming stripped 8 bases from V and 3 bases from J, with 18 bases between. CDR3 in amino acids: CASQLFQGGTDTQYF. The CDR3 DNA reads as TGTGCCAGCCAGCTTTTCCAGGGTGGAACAGATACGCAGTATTTT.

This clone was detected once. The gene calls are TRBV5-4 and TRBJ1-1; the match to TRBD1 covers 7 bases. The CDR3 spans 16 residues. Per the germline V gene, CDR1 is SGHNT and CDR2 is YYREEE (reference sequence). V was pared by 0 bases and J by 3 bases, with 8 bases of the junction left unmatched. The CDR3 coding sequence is TGTGCCAGCAGCTTGGCCTCCGGCAGGGGGGACACTGAAGCTTTCTTT. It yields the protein CASSLASGRGDTEAFF.

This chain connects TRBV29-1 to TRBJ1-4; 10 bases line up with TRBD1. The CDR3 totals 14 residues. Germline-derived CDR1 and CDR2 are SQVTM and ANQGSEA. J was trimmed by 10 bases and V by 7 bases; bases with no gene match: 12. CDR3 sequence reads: CSAGTGAEWGKLFF. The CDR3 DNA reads TGCAGCGCTGGGACAGGGGCCGAGTGGGGAAAACTGTTTTTT.

The DNA for the CDR3 is TGTGCCAGCAGCTTAGGCACTCCTACAGGGGCGACCTATGGCTACACCTTC. It codes for CASSLGTPTGATYGYTF. V gene TRBV7-2 combines with J gene TRBJ1-2, with 7 positions matching TRBD1. The ends lost 1 base at V and 4 bases at J; junction bases unmatched: 12. The CDR3 covers 17 residues. Germline lookup yields CDR1 SGHTA and CDR2 FQGNSA.

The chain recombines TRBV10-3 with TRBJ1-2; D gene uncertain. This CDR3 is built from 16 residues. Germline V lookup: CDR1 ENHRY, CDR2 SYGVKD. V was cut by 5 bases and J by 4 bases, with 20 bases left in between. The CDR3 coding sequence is TGTGCCATCAGTAATATCGACCCCCGGAGAGGCTATGGCTACACCTTC. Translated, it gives CAISNIDPRRGYGYTF.

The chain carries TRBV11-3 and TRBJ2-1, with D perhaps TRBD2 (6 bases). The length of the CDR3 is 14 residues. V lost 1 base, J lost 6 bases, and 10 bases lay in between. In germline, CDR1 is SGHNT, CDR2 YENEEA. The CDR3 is CASSLGGTVNEQFF. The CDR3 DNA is TGTGCCAGCAGCTTAGGCGGGACGGTCAATGAGCAGTTCTTC.

The CDR3 DNA reads as TGTGCCAGCAGTGAACCCCACGGGGGAGTACGAGCTTTCTTT. It codes for CASSEPHGGVRAFF. The rearrangement joins TRBV6-1 to TRBJ1-1; D might be TRBD1 (5 bases). CDR3 length: 14 amino acids. V lost 2 bases and J lost 10, with 17 bases in between. Germline V lookup: CDR1 MNHNS, CDR2 SASEGT.

The CDR3: CASSQAHRDGYEQYF. CDR3 nucleotide sequence: TGCGCCAGCAGCCAAGCACACAGGGATGGCTACGAGCAGTACTTC. The chain is built from TRBV4-3 and TRBJ2-7; maybe TRBD1 (6 bases). CDR1 is LGHNA and CDR2 is YSLEER in the germline V gene. The V end was cut by 1 base, the J end by 3 bases, with 13 bases between. This CDR3 spans 15 amino acids.

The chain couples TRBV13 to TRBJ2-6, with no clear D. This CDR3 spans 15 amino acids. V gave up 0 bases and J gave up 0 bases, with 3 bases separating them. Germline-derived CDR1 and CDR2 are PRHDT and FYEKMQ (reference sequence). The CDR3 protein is CASSLGASGANVLTF. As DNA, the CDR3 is TGTGCCAGCAGCTTAGGGGCCTCTGGGGCCAACGTCCTGACTTTC.

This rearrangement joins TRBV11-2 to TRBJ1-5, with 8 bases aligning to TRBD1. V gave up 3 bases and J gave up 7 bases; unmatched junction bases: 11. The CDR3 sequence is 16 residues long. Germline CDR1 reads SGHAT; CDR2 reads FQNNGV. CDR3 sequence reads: CASSLEGTGRRQPQHF. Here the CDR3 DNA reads TGTGCCAGCAGCTTGGAAGGGACAGGACGACGGCAGCCCCAGCATTTT.